The source of this T cell receptor (beta chain) is a study of identical twins. The study, taken as a whole, reports: Twin pairs had excess sharing that was weaker in beta out-of-frame sequences. Models predicted too little out-of-frame TCR alpha sharing in monozygotic twins.

Addition of a universal primer site occurred through template switching, and cDNA carried unique molecular identifiers. MiXCR was run by TCRdb on the 5' RACE reads, yielding one entry per CDR3 protein. In the table there are about 430,000 distinct CDR3 sequences, about a fifth of which are singletons. Only a few counts were recorded for this clonotype. Its antigen is still unknown. The CDR3 is 13 residues long. Trimming removed 1 base at V and 8 bases at J, with 9 bases between. CDR1 and CDR2 (germline): MNHEY, SVGAGI. The sequenced sample was naive T cells sorted from blood. The receptor's source is a man aged 50-59 years in good health. V usage is TRBV6-5 and J usage is TRBJ2-4; tentatively, D is TRBD1 (6 bases). In DNA form, the CDR3 reads TGTGCCAGCAGTTACTTGTGGGGGCACATTCAGTACTTC. It is translated as CASSYLWGHIQYF.